One T cell receptor beta chain is described in this entry. What it recognizes is unknown. The source of the sample is a study of shared clonotypes between healthy human individuals. The CDR3 sequence is 12 residues long. The V gene's germline CDR1 is MGHRA and CDR2 YSYEKL. After removal of 6 bases from V and 4 bases from J, the junction contained 1 base not matched to a gene. Overall study results and limits: The sampled material consisted only of blood, and tissue repertoires are likely to differ. Represented genetic and exposure-history diversity was restricted by having few donors. Sharing across four donors was seen in around 5% of naive CD4 clonotypes.

Per sorted-subset replicate PCR, input was 200 to 250 ng DNA, representing 30,000 or so T cell genomes. Here immunoSEQ multiplex PCR was the method, and the copy in TCRdb shows in-frame clones only, minus some. Altogether roughly 2 million clones are present, about 95% being singletons, with the ten largest covering 0.85% to 1.2%. Naive CD8 cells were CD45RO-negative, positively selected for CCR7, excluding terminally differentiated effector memory CD45RA+ cells. The V and J genes are TRBV4-1 and TRBJ2-5, with 8 bases that match TRBD1. This receptor was taken from a man in his late teens or twenties in good health. The sample taken for sequencing was naive CD8+ T cells sorted from blood. In DNA, the CDR3 is TGCGCCAGCAGTACAGGGGGAGAGACCCAGTACTTC. Its protein is CASSTGGETQYF.